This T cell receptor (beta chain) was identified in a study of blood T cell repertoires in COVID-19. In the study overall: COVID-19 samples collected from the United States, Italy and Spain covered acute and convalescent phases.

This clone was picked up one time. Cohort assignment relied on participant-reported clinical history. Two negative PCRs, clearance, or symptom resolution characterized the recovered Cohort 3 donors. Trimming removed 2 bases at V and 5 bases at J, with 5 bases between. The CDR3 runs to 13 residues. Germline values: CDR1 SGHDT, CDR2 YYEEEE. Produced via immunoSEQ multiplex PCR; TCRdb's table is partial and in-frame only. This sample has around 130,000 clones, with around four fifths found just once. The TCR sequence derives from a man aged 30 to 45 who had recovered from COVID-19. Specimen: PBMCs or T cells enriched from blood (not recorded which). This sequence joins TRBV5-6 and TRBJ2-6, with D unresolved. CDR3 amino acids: CASSFTWANVLTF. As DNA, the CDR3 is TGTGCCAGCAGCTTCACTTGGGCCAACGTCCTGACTTTC.